Shown below are 11 T cell receptor beta chains from a single sample sequenced in a study of T cells in Graves' hyperthyroidism and ophthalmopathy. What was amplified from RNA transcripts were TCR beta CDR3 regions. The HTBI primer set was used in a first-round RT-PCR of the TCR CDR3. In TCRdb, the multiplex PCR reads were re-called with MiXCR into one record per CDR3 protein. This sample has fewer than 400,000 distinct CDR3 sequences, with around 25% found just once. The sequencing input was blood. These receptors were collected from a middle-aged man with Graves' hyperthyroidism.

The J gene is TRBJ2-5, the V gene TRBV6-2 or TRBV6-3; D assignment may be TRBD1 or TRBD2 (5 bases each). The V end was cut by 8 bases, the J end by 7 bases, with 17 bases between. Germline V gene sequence: CDR1 MNHEY, CDR2 SVGEGT. There are 13 residues in the CDR3. CDR3 protein: CASSGTDVGTQYF. The CDR3 DNA follows: TGTGCCAGCTCAGGGACCGACGTAGGGACCCAGTACTTC.

The J gene is TRBJ2-1, the V gene TRBV3-1; D tentatively fits TRBD1 or TRBD2 (5 bases each). Germline values: CDR1 LGHDT, CDR2 YNNKEL (reference sequence). The CDR3 contains 12 residues. The germline V and J ends were trimmed by 5 bases and 8 bases, with 10 bases remaining between them. The CDR3 DNA reads TGTGCCAGCAGCAAAATGGGGGATGAGCAGTTCTTC. This sequence encodes CASSKMGDEQFF.

This clonotype has more than one count but fewer than ten. Here the CDR3 reads CAWSVHGGKNGYTF. Written as DNA, the CDR3 is TGTGCCTGGAGTGTACATGGGGGAAAGAATGGCTACACCTTC. This chain joins TRBV30 and TRBJ1-2; a possible D gene is TRBD1 (5 bases). Germline V lookup: CDR1 GTSNPN, CDR2 SVGIG (reference sequence). CDR3 length equals 14 residues. V was trimmed by 0 bases and J by 6 bases, leaving 14 bases between them.

This clonotype was seen a handful of times. This chain uses TRBV11-1 with TRBJ2-1; D ambiguous. CDR1 is SGHAT and CDR2 is FQDESV in the germline V gene (reference sequence). V was cut by 5 bases and J by 8 bases, with 10 bases left in between. The CDR3 is 12 residues long. Written as DNA, the CDR3 is TGTGCCAGCAGCACCGCAGCAGATGAGCAGTTCTTC. Its translation is CASSTAADEQFF.

Written as DNA, the CDR3 is TGTGCCAGCAGCACCCTCGCAGGGTTCTCGGCCAAAAACATTCAGTACTTC. Translated: CASSTLAGFSAKNIQYF. V and J are TRBV11-3 and TRBJ2-4, with D perhaps TRBD1 (5 bases). The ends were cut back, 5 bases at V and 1 base at J, with 18 bases in the middle. The germline CDR1 and CDR2 sequences are SGHNT and YENEEA. There are 17 residues in the CDR3.

This sequence joins TRBV20-1 and TRBJ2-1; no clear D gene. Trimming left V 6 bases short and J 3 bases short, with 6 bases between. This CDR3 has 11 residues. The germline V gene encodes CDR1 DFQATT and CDR2 SNEGSKA (reference sequence). The CDR3 here is CSAAFYNEQFF. Written as DNA, the CDR3 is TGCAGTGCCGCGTTCTACAATGAGCAGTTCTTC.

J is TRBJ2-3 and V is TRBV6-5, with TRBD1 identical over 7 bases. Germline loops: CDR1 MNHEY, CDR2 SVGAGI. The V segment lost 2 bases and the J segment 3 bases; nucleotides outside the gene matches: 5. The CDR3 loop spans 15 amino acids. The CDR3 DNA is TGTGCCAGCAGTTACAGGGGGCAGAGGACAGATACGCAGTATTTT. It codes for CASSYRGQRTDTQYF.

This clonotype was recorded at least ten times. This chain connects TRBV2 to TRBJ2-1, with no clear D. With 6 bases removed from V and 5 bases from J, the gap between germline ends came to 11 bases. The V gene's germline CDR1 is SNHLY and CDR2 FYNNEI. This CDR3 contains 13 residues. CDR3 protein: CASSVTGDNEQFF. The CDR3 bases are TGTGCCAGCAGCGTGACGGGCGACAATGAGCAGTTCTTC.

Many counts were recorded for this clonotype. This chain links TRBV20-1 with TRBJ2-7, with TRBD2 identical over 11 bases. The CDR3 runs 14 residues. Per germline, CDR1 DFQATT and CDR2 SNEGSKA (reference sequence). The ends lost 6 bases at V and 1 base at J; junction bases unmatched: 5. DNA for the CDR3: TGCAGTGCCCTAACTAGCGGGGGTTCCTACGAGCAGTACTTC. This gives the protein CSALTSGGSYEQYF.

This clonotype has just a few counts. V gene TRBV25-1 combines with J gene TRBJ1-6; 8 bases line up with TRBD1. The V gene end was trimmed by 3 bases and the J gene end by 8 bases; junction bases not matched to a gene: 6. CDR3 length: 15 residues. Per germline, CDR1 MGHDK and CDR2 SYGVNS. CDR3 coding DNA: TGTGCCAGCAGTGATCTGACAGGGGAAGATTCACCCCTCCACTTT. Residues: CASSDLTGEDSPLHF. The variable domain in full, with the rest retrieved from reference TRBV25-1 and TRBJ1-6, is EADIYQTPRYLVIGTGKKITLECSQTMGHDKMYWYQQDPGMELHLIHYSYGVNSTEKGDLSSESTVSRIRTEHFPLTLESARPSHTSQYLCASSDLTGEDSPLHFGNGTRLTVT.

This clonotype was counted at least ten times. The chain couples TRBV28 to TRBJ2-7; 14 bases agree with TRBD2. V shed 8 bases, J shed 3 bases, and the junction held 6 bases outside the gene matches. Germline V gene sequence: CDR1 MDHEN, CDR2 SYDVKM. The CDR3 consists of 15 residues. The CDR3: CASHQGLAGVYEQYF. The CDR3 region has the DNA TGTGCCAGCCACCAGGGACTAGCGGGAGTCTACGAGCAGTACTTC.